Below, 28 T cell receptor beta chains from the same sample are listed, as sequenced in a study of memory CD4+ T cells and cytomegalovirus serostatus. The sort gate was single viable CD3+CD4+CD8-CD45RO+ cells for memory CD4+ T cells. The protocol was immunoSEQ multiplex PCR, while the TCRdb copy is restricted to in-frame clones and leaves out a portion. Among fewer than 50,000 clones listed, 79% were seen once. The specimen was memory CD4+ T cells from blood. The receptors were gathered from an adult in good health and CMV-seropositive.

The V call is TRBV14, the J call TRBJ2-7; TRBD1 matches at 12 bases. Trimming cost V 1 base and J 3 bases; bases outside gene matches: 4. Germline-derived CDR1 and CDR2 are SGHDN and FVKESK. This CDR3 region has 16 residues. The CDR3 DNA sequence: TGTGCCAGCAGCCAAGCCGGGACAGGGGGCCTCTACGAGCAGTACTTC. Translation: CASSQAGTGGLYEQYF.

The V and J genes are TRBV2 and TRBJ1-6, with unresolved D. CDR1 is SNHLY and CDR2 is FYNNEI in the germline V gene. Trimming pared 4 bases from V and 15 bases from J, leaving 10 bases between. This CDR3 comprises 11 residues. The CDR3 loop reads CASSAVILLHF. Here the CDR3 DNA reads TGTGCCAGCAGTGCTGTGATTCTCCTCCACTTT.

The chain employs TRBV4-1 and TRBJ2-3; possibly TRBD1 or TRBD2 for D (5 bases each). This CDR3 has 15 amino acids. The germline V and J ends were trimmed by 2 bases and 3 bases, with 12 bases remaining between them. Germline assignment: CDR1 MGHRA and CDR2 YSYEKL. CDR3 in DNA: TGCGCCAGCAGCCAAACCGGGACGAATACAGATACGCAGTATTTT. Its translation is CASSQTGTNTDTQYF.

The V and J genes are TRBV27 and TRBJ1-2; D is possibly TRBD1 (5 bases). Germline-derived CDR1 and CDR2 are MNHEY and SMNVEV (reference sequence). Trimming stripped 3 bases from V and 4 bases from J, with 9 bases between. The CDR3 spans 13 residues. The CDR3 loop reads CASSLGTAYGYTF. In DNA, the CDR3 is TGTGCCAGCAGTTTGGGGACGGCCTATGGCTACACCTTC.

The chain combines TRBV6-1 with TRBJ1-5, with 7 bases matching TRBD1. V dropped 8 bases and J dropped 7; count of bases not matched to a gene: 11. There are 14 residues in the CDR3. Looked up from germline, CDR1 is MNHNS and CDR2 is SASEGT. The CDR3, as DNA: TGTGCCAGCTCGGTACAGGGGCAAGAGCAGCCCCAGCATTTT. Translated, it gives CASSVQGQEQPQHF.

J is TRBJ2-7 and V is TRBV7-2; D not resolved. The germline V and J ends were trimmed by 0 bases and 3 bases, with 18 bases remaining between them. CDR3 length: 17 residues. The germline V gene encodes CDR1 SGHTA and CDR2 FQGNSA. The CDR3 here is CASSLAKLGSLSYEQYF. As DNA, the CDR3 is TGTGCCAGCAGCTTAGCAAAACTGGGTTCCCTCAGCTACGAGCAGTACTTC.

The rearrangement uses TRBV9 and TRBJ2-1; D is unresolved. Germline loops: CDR1 SGDLS, CDR2 YYNGEE. The CDR3 sequence is 14 residues long. V shed 4 bases and J shed 3 bases, with 11 bases lying between them. CDR3 bases: TGTGCCAGCAGCCCTCTAATTAGCTACAATGAGCAGTTCTTC. This encodes CASSPLISYNEQFF. Full variable domain (rest looked up from reference TRBV9 and TRBJ2-1): DSGVTQTPKHLITATGQRVTLRCSPRSGDLSVYWYQQSLDQGLQFLIQYYNGEERAKGNILERFSAQQFPDLHSELNLSSLELGDSALYFCASSPLISYNEQFFGPGTRLTVL.

The rearrangement joins TRBV7-2 to TRBJ2-7; D is possibly TRBD1 (5 bases). V gave up 4 bases and J gave up 3 bases, with 16 bases separating them. The CDR3 has 15 residues. CDR1 is SGHTA, CDR2 FQGNSA, per germline. The CDR3, as DNA: TGTGCCAGCAGCTACTGGGGCACCGTAAACTACGAGCAGTACTTC. As protein: CASSYWGTVNYEQYF. Full variable domain (rest looked up from reference TRBV7-2 and TRBJ2-7): GAGVSQSPSNKVTEKGKDVELRCDPISGHTALYWYRQSLGQGLEFLIYFQGNSAPDKSGLPSDRFSAERTGGSVSTLTIQRTQQEDSAVYLCASSYWGTVNYEQYFGPGTRLTVT.

The chain has TRBV4-2 and TRBJ2-3, with D perhaps matching TRBD2 (7 bases). Trimming pared 6 bases from V and 1 base from J, leaving 17 bases between. The V gene's germline CDR1 is LGHNA and CDR2 YNFKEQ. CDR3 size: 16 residues. CDR3: CASRDSPGGRTDTQYF. The CDR3 DNA is TGTGCCAGCAGAGACTCTCCGGGGGGCCGCACAGATACGCAGTATTTT.

The DNA for the CDR3 is TGTGCCAGCAGCCTGCAGGGAGGCGAGCAGTACTTC. It encodes CASSLQGGEQYF. The V and J genes are TRBV9 and TRBJ2-7; D is perhaps TRBD2 (6 bases). CDR1 SGDLS and CDR2 YYNGEE come from the germline V gene. The V end lost 4 bases, the J end lost 6 bases, and 11 bases lay between the germline ends. The CDR3 is made up of 12 amino acids.

The V gene is TRBV7-2, the J gene TRBJ1-5, with D uncertain. V shed 1 base and J shed 3 bases, with 7 bases lying between them. Germline-derived CDR1 and CDR2 are SGHTA and FQGNSA. The CDR3 has 14 residues. CDR3 in amino acids: CASSLGRNNQPQHF. CDR3 DNA: TGTGCCAGCAGCTTAGGACGGAACAATCAGCCCCAGCATTTT.

V and J are TRBV28 and TRBJ1-2; 7 bases are shared with TRBD1. In germline, CDR1 is MDHEN, CDR2 SYDVKM. The CDR3 totals 15 residues. V shed 4 bases, J shed 7 bases, and the junction held 12 bases outside the gene matches. CDR3 sequence reads: CASSSTGQDLGGYTF. As DNA, the CDR3 is TGTGCCAGCAGTTCCACCGGACAGGACTTGGGTGGCTACACCTTC.

J is TRBJ2-1 and V is TRBV7-3, with 8 bases matching TRBD2. The CDR3 extends over 14 amino acids. After removal of 4 bases from V and 5 bases from J, the junction contained 4 bases not matched to a gene. CDR1 and CDR2 from the germline V gene are SGHTA and FQGTGA. The CDR3 reads CASSSLAGNNEQFF. The CDR3 DNA reads as TGTGCCAGCAGCTCTTTAGCGGGGAACAATGAGCAGTTCTTC.

Only one count was recorded for this clone. The chain recombines TRBV7-2 with TRBJ1-2; 7 positions agree with TRBD1. Germline V gives CDR1 SGHTA, CDR2 FQGNSA. V gave up 4 bases and J gave up 3 bases; unmatched junction bases: 11. The CDR3 spans 16 residues. CDR3 protein: CASSSGGGQAHYGYTF. The CDR3 nucleotides are TGTGCCAGCAGCTCAGGGGGGGGGCAGGCCCACTATGGCTACACCTTC.

The chain has TRBV2 and TRBJ2-7, with a possible D match to TRBD2 (5 bases). In germline, CDR1 is SNHLY, CDR2 FYNNEI. Deletions cut 8 bases from V and 4 bases from J, with 15 bases between. The CDR3 totals 13 residues. The chain's CDR3 is CASGLTRDYEQYF. For the CDR3, the DNA is TGTGCCAGCGGGCTTACCCGGGATTACGAGCAGTACTTC.

The genes are TRBV11-1 and TRBJ2-1; 10 nucleotides match TRBD2. CDR1 and CDR2 (germline): SGHAT, FQDESV (reference sequence). This CDR3 is 15 amino acids long. V was clipped by 5 bases and J by 5 bases; unmatched bases: 6. CDR3 sequence: CASSPLAGGHNEQFF. The CDR3 nucleotides are TGTGCCAGCAGCCCATTAGCGGGGGGCCACAATGAGCAGTTCTTC.

The chain joins TRBV2 to TRBJ2-1; 8 bases are shared with TRBD2. With 4 bases clipped from V and 8 bases from J, the junction kept 7 bases outside the gene matches. Germline loops: CDR1 SNHLY, CDR2 FYNNEI. This CDR3 has 14 residues. The CDR3 DNA reads as TGTGCCAGCAGTGTTTCTAGCGGGCCATATGAGCAGTTCTTC. It yields the protein CASSVSSGPYEQFF. The full variable domain, rest sourced from reference TRBV2 and TRBJ2-1, is EPEVTQTPSHQVTQMGQEVILRCVPISNHLYFYWYRQILGQKVEFLVSFYNNEISEKSEIFDDQFSVERPDGSNFTLKIRSTKLEDSAMYFCASSVSSGPYEQFFGPGTRLTVL.

Note on this clone: The junction departs from germline at one end; a sequencing error may be responsible. CDR3 sequence: CASSLERAAYEQYF. The CDR3 region has the DNA TGTGCCAGCAGTTTAGAGCGGGCGGCCTACGAGCAGTACTTC. The rearrangement uses TRBV7-9 and TRBJ2-7; D is possibly TRBD2 (6 bases). Germline V CDR1 and CDR2: SEHNR, FQNEAQ (reference sequence). The CDR3 loop spans 14 amino acids.

The genes are TRBV6-5 and TRBJ1-2; the D is unclear. This CDR3 has 14 residues. The germline V and J ends were trimmed by 3 bases and 4 bases, with 12 bases remaining between them. Germline-derived CDR1 and CDR2 are MNHEY and SVGAGI. This CDR3 reads CASSYTSGSYGYTF. CDR3 in DNA: TGTGCCAGCAGTTATACCTCAGGTTCCTATGGCTACACCTTC.

This clone was observed a handful of times. The chain links TRBV4-1 to TRBJ1-6, with a possible D match to TRBD1 (6 bases). Germline CDR1 and CDR2: MGHRA and YSYEKL. Trimming removed 0 bases at V and 1 base at J, with 22 bases between. This CDR3 is built from 21 residues. For the CDR3, the DNA is TGCGCCAGCAGCCAAGACGCCGGGTTCAGGGGCTTTTCGTCCTATAATTCACCCCTCCACTTT. Encoded protein: CASSQDAGFRGFSSYNSPLHF.

The chain carries TRBV7-6 and TRBJ2-1; D may match TRBD1 or TRBD2 (6 bases each). This CDR3 has 14 amino acids. V lost 2 bases and J lost 5, with 10 bases in between. CDR1 is SGHVS, CDR2 FNYEAQ, per germline. The CDR3, as DNA: TGTGCCAGCAGCTTAAGAGGGGGGAACAATGAGCAGTTCTTC. This sequence encodes CASSLRGGNNEQFF.

The gene calls are TRBV19 and TRBJ1-5; TRBD1 aligns across 7 bases. V lost 5 bases to trimming and J lost 1 base; unmatched junction nucleotides: 8. Germline V gives CDR1 LNHDA, CDR2 SQIVND (reference sequence). This CDR3 is built from 16 residues. DNA of the CDR3: TGTGCCAGTAGTTTACTAGGGACAGAGAGCAATCAGCCCCAGCATTTT. It is translated as CASSLLGTESNQPQHF.

The chain employs TRBV5-4 and TRBJ2-5; D assignment may be TRBD1 or TRBD2 (7 bases each). The CDR3 spans 15 residues. Trimming removed 2 bases from V and 4 bases from J, with 15 bases in between. Germline CDR1 SGHNT, CDR2 YYREEE (reference sequence). CDR3 sequence reads: CASSFSGTVGETQYF. DNA for the CDR3: TGTGCCAGCAGCTTCAGCGGGACAGTCGGAGAGACCCAGTACTTC.

The chain is built from TRBV11-3 and TRBJ1-6, with no clear D. The CDR3 loop spans 13 amino acids. Germline assignment: CDR1 SGHNT and CDR2 YENEEA. Trimming took 2 bases from V and 11 from J, leaving 10 bases between them. CDR3 in amino acids: CASSLNKVAPLHF. CDR3 nucleotides: TGTGCCAGCAGCTTAAATAAGGTGGCACCCCTCCACTTT.

The chain joins TRBV19 to TRBJ2-5; 11 positions match TRBD2. Trimming at V came to 4 bases and at J to 1 base, leaving 5 bases not matched to a gene. This CDR3 spans 16 amino acids. Per germline, CDR1 LNHDA and CDR2 SQIVND (reference sequence). As DNA, the CDR3 is TGTGCCAGTAGTACACTAGCGGGGGAGATCCAAGAGACCCAGTACTTC. This sequence encodes CASSTLAGEIQETQYF.

This sequence joins TRBV2 and TRBJ1-2; D unresolved. CDR3 length: 12 amino acids. CDR1 SNHLY and CDR2 FYNNEI come from the germline V gene. The V and J ends lost 7 bases and 3 bases respectively, with 9 bases between them. CDR3 region: CASNPGYYGYTF. The CDR3 region has the DNA TGTGCCAGCAACCCGGGATACTATGGCTACACCTTC.

The gene calls are TRBV5-8 and TRBJ2-7; TRBD1 aligns across 9 bases. The CDR3 covers 15 residues. Germline CDR1 SGHTS, CDR2 YDEGEE. Trimming cost V 1 base and J 2 bases; bases outside gene matches: 4. CDR3 DNA: TGTGCCAGCAGCTTGTATCGGACAGGGGCCTACGAGCAGTACTTC. Amino acid sequence: CASSLYRTGAYEQYF.

The chain links TRBV5-5 to TRBJ1-4, with D unresolved. V was cut by 1 base and J by 7 bases, with 11 bases left in between. Germline CDR1 and CDR2: SGHKS and YYEKEE (reference sequence). The CDR3 totals 14 residues. The CDR3 nucleotides read TGTGCCAGCAGCTTGTGGGTCGGGTTTGAAAAACTGTTTTTT. This codes for CASSLWVGFEKLFF.